This TCR delta chain derives from a study of gamma-delta chains in newborns, infants, children. Across the study: Microbial exposure reportedly drives polyclonal innate γδ T cell expansion after birth.

TCRdb called clones from the reads again using CATT. The table includes about 5,200 delta-chain clones, under 20% detected once. By frequency in the sample, this clone is medium-sized (0.01 to 0.1%). Other DNA sequences in the same sample also yield this CDR3. V lost 3 bases and J lost 0; bases outside the gene matches: 5. This CDR3 contains 18 residues. Germline-derived CDR1 and CDR2 are GEAIGNYY and EKD. This clonotype was sampled from a child who was a newborn, infant or young child, either healthy, febrile or measles-vaccinated (not recorded which). V gene TRDV2 combines with J gene TRDJ3, with 9 positions matching TRDD3. Input material: blood. The CDR3 sequence is CACDVLGESSWDTRQMFF. CDR3 bases: TGTGCCTGTGACGTACTGGGGGAGAGCTCCTGGGACACCCGACAGATGTTTTTC.